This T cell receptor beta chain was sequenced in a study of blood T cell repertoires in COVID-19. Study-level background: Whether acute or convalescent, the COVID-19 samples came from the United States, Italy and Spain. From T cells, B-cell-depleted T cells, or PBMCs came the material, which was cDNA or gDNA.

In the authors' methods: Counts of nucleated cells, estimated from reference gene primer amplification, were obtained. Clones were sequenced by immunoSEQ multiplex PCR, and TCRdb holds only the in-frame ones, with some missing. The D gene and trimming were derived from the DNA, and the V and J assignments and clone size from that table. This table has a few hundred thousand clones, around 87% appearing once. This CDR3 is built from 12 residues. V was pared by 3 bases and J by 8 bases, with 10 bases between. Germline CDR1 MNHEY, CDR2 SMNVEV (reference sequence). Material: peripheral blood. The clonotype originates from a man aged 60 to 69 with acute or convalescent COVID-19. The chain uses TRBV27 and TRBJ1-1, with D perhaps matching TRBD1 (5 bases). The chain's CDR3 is CASSFRGGEAFF. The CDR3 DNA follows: TGTGCCAGCAGTTTCCGGGGGGGAGAAGCTTTCTTT.